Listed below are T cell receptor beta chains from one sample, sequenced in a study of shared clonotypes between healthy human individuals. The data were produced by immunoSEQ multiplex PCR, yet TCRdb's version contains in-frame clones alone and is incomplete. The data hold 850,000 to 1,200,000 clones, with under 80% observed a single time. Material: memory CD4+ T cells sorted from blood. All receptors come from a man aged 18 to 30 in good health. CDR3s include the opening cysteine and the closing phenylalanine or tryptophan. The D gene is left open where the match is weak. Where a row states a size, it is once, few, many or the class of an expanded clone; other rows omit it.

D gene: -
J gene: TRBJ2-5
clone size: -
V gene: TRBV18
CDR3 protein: CASAQEGETQYF
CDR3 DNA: TGTGCCAGCGCCCAGGAGGGCGAGACCCAGTACTTC

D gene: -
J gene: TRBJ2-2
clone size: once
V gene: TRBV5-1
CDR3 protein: CASSLTSGTPTGELFF
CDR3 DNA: TGCGCCAGCAGCTTAACCTCCGGGACTCCTACCGGGGAGCTGTTTTTT

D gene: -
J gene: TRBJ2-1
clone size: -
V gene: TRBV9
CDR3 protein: CASSVIAGTPYNEQFF
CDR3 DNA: TGTGCCAGCAGCGTAATCGCGGGAACCCCCTACAATGAGCAGTTCTTC

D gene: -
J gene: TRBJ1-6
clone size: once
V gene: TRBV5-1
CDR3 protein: CASSLGDSSVDSPLHF
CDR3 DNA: TGCGCCAGCAGCTTGGGGGACTCATCCGTAGATTCACCCCTCCACTTT

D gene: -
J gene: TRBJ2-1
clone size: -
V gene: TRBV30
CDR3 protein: CAWSVLGSGGEQFF
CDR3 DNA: TGTGCCTGGAGTGTACTGGGGAGTGGCGGTGAGCAGTTCTTC

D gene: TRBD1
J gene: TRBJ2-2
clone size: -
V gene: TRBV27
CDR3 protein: CASSIYRGTNTGELFF
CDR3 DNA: TGTGCCAGCAGTATTTACAGGGGAACCAACACCGGGGAGCTGTTTTTT

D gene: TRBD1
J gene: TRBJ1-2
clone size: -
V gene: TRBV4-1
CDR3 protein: CASSQDSHRGQGRDGYTF
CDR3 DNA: TGCGCCAGCAGCCAAGATTCTCACCGTGGACAGGGGAGGGATGGCTACACCTTC

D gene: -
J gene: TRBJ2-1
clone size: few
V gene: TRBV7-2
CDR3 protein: CASSLGVASVNEQFF
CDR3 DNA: TGTGCCAGCAGCTTAGGAGTAGCTTCCGTCAATGAGCAGTTCTTC

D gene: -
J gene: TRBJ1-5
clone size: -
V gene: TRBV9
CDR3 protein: CASSEQGSNQPQHF
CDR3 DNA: TGTGCCAGCAGCGAACAGGGAAGCAATCAGCCCCAGCATTTT

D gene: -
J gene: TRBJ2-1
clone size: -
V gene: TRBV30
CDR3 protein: CAGSGGAGNYNEQFF
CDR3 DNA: TGTGCCGGGAGTGGGGGGGCGGGCAATTACAATGAGCAGTTCTTC

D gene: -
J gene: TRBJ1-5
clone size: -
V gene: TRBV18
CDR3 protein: CASSLTQSDSNQPQHF
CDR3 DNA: TGTGCCAGCTCACTAACACAGTCGGATAGCAATCAGCCCCAGCATTTT

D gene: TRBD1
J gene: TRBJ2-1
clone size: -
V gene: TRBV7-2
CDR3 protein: CASSLAGTGPSEQFF
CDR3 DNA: TGTGCCAGCAGCTTAGCGGGGACAGGGCCCTCTGAGCAGTTCTTC

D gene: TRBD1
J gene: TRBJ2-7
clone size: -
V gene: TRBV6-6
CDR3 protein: CASTRAGQEKYEQYF
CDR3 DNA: TGTGCCAGCACTAGAGCCGGACAGGAGAAATACGAGCAGTACTTC

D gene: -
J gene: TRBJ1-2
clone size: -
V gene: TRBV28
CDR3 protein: CASSLFATLQNYGYTF
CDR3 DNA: TGTGCCAGCAGTTTATTCGCGACGCTTCAAAACTATGGCTACACCTTC

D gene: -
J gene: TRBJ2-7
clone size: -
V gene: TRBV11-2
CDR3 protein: CASSLQTGTASYEQYF
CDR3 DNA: TGTGCCAGCAGCCTTCAAACCGGGACGGCTTCCTACGAGCAGTACTTC

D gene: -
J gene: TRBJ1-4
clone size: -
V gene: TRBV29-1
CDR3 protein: CSARVIGEKLFF
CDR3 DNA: TGCAGCGCCCGGGTTATTGGGGAAAAACTGTTTTTT

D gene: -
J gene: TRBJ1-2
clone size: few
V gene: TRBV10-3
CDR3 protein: CAISGQVNYGYTF
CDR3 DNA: TGTGCCATCAGTGGTCAGGTTAACTATGGCTACACCTTC

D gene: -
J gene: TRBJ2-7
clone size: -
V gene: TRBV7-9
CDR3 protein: CASSSQGSSYEQYF
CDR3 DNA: TGTGCCAGCAGCTCCCAGGGGAGCTCCTACGAGCAGTACTTC

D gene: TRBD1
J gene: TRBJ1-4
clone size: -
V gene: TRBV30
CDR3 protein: CAWRGDSRNEKLFF
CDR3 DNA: TGTGCCTGGAGAGGGGACAGTCGAAATGAAAAACTGTTTTTT

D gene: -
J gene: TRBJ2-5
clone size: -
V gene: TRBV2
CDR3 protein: CASKLSAETQYF
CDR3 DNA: TGTGCCAGCAAGTTGTCCGCAGAGACCCAGTACTTC

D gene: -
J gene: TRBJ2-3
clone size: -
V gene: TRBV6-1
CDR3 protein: CASSWTDSTDTQYF
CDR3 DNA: TGTGCCAGCAGTTGGACCGATAGCACAGATACGCAGTATTTT

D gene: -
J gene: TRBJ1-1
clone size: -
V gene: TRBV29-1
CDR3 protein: CSVAQKNTEAFF
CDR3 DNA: TGCAGCGTTGCGCAGAAGAACACTGAAGCTTTCTTT

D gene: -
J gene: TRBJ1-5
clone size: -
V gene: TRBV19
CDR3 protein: CASSSGGMSNQPQHF
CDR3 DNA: TGTGCCAGTAGTAGCGGGGGGATGAGCAATCAGCCCCAGCATTTT

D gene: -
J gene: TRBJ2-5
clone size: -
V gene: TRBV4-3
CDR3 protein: CASSQDFRGTETQYF
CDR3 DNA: TGCGCCAGCAGCCAAGACTTCAGGGGAACAGAGACCCAGTACTTC

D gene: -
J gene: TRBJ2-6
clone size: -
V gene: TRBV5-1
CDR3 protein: CASRGNSGANVLTF
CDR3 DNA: TGCGCCAGCAGAGGGAACTCTGGGGCCAACGTCCTGACTTTC

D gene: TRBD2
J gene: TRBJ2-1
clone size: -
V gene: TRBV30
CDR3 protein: CAWSSGLAGGSEQFF
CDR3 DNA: TGTGCCTGGAGTTCGGGACTAGCGGGAGGCAGCGAGCAGTTCTTC

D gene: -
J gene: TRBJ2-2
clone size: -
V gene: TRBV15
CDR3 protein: CATSRGATNTGELFF
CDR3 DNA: TGTGCCACCAGCAGAGGCGCAACGAACACCGGGGAGCTGTTTTTT

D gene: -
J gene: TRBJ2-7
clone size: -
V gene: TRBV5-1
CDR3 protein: CASSLGRADEQYF
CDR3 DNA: TGCGCCAGCAGCTTGGGGCGGGCAGACGAGCAGTACTTC

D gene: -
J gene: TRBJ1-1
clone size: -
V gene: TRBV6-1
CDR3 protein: CASSRGRLNTEAFF
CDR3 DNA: TGTGCCAGCAGTAGGGGCCGGTTGAACACTGAAGCTTTCTTT

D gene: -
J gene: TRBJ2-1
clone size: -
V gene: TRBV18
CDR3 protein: CASSPPPSNEQFF
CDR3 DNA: TGTGCCAGCTCACCACCTCCCTCCAATGAGCAGTTCTTC

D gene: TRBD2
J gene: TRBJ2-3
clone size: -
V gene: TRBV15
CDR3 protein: CATSPSGRSTDTQYF
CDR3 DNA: TGTGCCACCAGTCCGAGCGGGAGGAGCACAGATACGCAGTATTTT

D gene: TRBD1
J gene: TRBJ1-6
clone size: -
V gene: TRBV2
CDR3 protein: CASSDRTGTGSPLHF
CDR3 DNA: TGTGCCAGCAGTGATAGGACAGGGACAGGATCACCCCTCCACTTT

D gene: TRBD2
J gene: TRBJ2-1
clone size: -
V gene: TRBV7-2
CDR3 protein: CASSVEAGGPREQFF
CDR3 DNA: TGTGCCAGCAGCGTAGAGGCGGGAGGGCCGAGGGAGCAGTTCTTC

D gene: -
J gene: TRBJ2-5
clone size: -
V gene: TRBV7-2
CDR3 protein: CASSSFDGRTGETQYF
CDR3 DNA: TGTGCCAGCAGCTCCTTCGACGGACGTACAGGGGAGACCCAGTACTTC

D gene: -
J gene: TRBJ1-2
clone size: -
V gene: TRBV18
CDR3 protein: CASSSLSDNGYTF
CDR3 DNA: TGTGCCAGCTCATCGCTTTCGGACAATGGCTACACCTTC

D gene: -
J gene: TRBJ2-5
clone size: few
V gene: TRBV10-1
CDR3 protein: CASSESQGQETQYF
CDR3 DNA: TGCGCCAGCAGTGAGTCCCAGGGACAAGAGACCCAGTACTTC

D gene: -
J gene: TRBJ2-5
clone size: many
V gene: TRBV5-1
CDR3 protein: CASSFNPFLKETQYF
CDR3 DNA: TGCGCCAGCAGCTTTAACCCCTTCTTAAAAGAGACCCAGTACTTC

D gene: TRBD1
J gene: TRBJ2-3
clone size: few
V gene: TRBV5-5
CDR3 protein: CASSGQGRNTDTQYF
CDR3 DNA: TGTGCCAGCAGCGGACAGGGGAGAAACACAGATACGCAGTATTTT

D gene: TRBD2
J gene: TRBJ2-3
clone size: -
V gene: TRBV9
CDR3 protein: CASSFSTSGRAGDTQYF
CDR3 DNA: TGTGCCAGCAGCTTCTCGACTAGCGGGAGGGCTGGAGATACGCAGTATTTT

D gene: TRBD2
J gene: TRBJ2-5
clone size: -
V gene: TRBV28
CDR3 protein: CASDPSGGAQETQYF
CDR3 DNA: TGTGCCAGCGATCCTAGCGGGGGGGCCCAAGAGACCCAGTACTTC

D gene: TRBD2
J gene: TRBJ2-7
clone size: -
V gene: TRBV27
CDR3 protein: CASSLGLAVSYEQYF
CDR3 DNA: TGTGCCAGCAGTTTGGGCCTAGCGGTCTCCTACGAGCAGTACTTC

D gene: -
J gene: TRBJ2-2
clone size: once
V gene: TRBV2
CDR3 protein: CASSDTGTGELFF
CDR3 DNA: TGTGCCAGCAGTGACACGGGTACCGGGGAGCTGTTTTTT

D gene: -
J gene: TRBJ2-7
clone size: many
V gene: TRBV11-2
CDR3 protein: CASSFLQGGEQYF
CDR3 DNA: TGTGCCAGCAGCTTTCTACAGGGAGGCGAGCAGTACTTC

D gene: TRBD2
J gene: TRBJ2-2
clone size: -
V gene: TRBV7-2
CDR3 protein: CASSILAPGAGGELFF
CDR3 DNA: TGTGCCAGCAGCATACTAGCGCCTGGAGCGGGCGGGGAGCTGTTTTTT

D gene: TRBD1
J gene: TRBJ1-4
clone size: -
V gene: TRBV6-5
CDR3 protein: CASSYTGTGLEKLFF
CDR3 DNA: TGTGCCAGCAGTTACACCGGGACAGGACTTGAAAAACTGTTTTTT

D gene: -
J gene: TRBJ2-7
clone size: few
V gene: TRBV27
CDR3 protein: CASRTGSRSIFNEQYF
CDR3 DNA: TGTGCCAGCAGAACGGGGTCTAGAAGCATATTCAACGAGCAGTACTTC

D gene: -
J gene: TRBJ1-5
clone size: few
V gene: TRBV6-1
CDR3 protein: CASRTAQNQPQHF
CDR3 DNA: TGTGCCAGCCGGACAGCCCAGAATCAGCCCCAGCATTTT

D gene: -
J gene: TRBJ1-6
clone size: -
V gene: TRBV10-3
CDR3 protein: CAISESTGATPSSYNSPLHF
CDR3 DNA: TGTGCCATCAGTGAGTCCACGGGGGCCACACCGAGCTCCTATAATTCACCCCTCCACTTT

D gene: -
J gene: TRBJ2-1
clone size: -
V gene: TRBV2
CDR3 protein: CASRDGAHNEQFF
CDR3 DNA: TGTGCCAGCAGAGACGGGGCTCACAATGAGCAGTTCTTC

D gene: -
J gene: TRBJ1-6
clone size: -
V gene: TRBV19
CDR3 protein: CASSMGGINSPLHF
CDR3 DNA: TGTGCCAGTAGTATGGGGGGAATTAATTCACCCCTCCACTTT